The clone carrying this T cell receptor beta chain was found a few times. CDR3 length: 16 residues. The germline CDR1 and CDR2 sequences are DFQATT and SNEGSKA (reference sequence). V gave up 3 bases and J gave up 7 bases, with 22 bases separating them. The data originate from a study of T cell repertoires in cytomegalovirus infection. About the study: Public signatures in TCR beta pointed to CMV infection and matching HLA type.

TCRdb re-derived calls from the reads in MiXCR, one entry per CDR3 protein. The data contain about 680,000 distinct CDR3 sequences, approximately 24% of them singletons. Sequenced sample: CD8+ T cells from PBMCs. The sequence derives from a human donor in good health (CMV status not recorded). Some clones in this sample may be carry-over from other donors' samples. The rearrangement links TRBV20-1 to TRBJ2-1; D is unresolved. The CDR3 here is CSARGRIIDGRNEQFF. CDR3 nucleotides: TGCAGTGCTAGGGGCCGGATAATCGATGGAAGAAATGAGCAGTTCTTC.